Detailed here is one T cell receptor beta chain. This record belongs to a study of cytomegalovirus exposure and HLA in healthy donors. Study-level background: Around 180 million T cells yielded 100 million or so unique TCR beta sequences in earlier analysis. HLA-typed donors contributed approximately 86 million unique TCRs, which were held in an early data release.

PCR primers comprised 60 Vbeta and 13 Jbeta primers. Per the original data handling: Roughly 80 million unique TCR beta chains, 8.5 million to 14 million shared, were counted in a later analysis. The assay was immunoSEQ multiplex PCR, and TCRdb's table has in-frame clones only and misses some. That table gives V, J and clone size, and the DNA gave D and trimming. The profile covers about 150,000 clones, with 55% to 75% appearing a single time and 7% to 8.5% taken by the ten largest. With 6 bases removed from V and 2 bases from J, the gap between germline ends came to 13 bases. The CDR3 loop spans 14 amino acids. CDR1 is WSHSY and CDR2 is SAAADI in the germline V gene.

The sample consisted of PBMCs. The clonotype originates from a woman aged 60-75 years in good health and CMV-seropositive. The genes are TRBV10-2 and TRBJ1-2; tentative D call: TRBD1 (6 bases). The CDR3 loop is CASSDPGHNYGYTF. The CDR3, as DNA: TGCGCCAGCAGCGATCCGGGACACAACTATGGCTACACCTTC.